This T cell receptor (beta chain) was profiled in a study of T cell repertoires in cytomegalovirus infection (dated by TCRdb to the late 2010s). General notes on the study: Alongside well-studied HLA-B-restricted epitopes, the peptide stimulations were aimed at recently identified HLA-C-restricted CMV epitopes, whose presentation resists viral immunomodulation. The HLA type of each donor mattered for the analysis, because public TCR beta signatures pointed to carriage of CMV infection along with the matching HLA type. The investigation overall reported the following: Cumulative frequency of public TCR beta family members discriminated carriers of CMV infection plus the relevant HLA type in this cohort and an independent approximately 350-donor cohort. The ex vivo response was dominated by HLA-C-restricted CMV-specific TCR beta clonotypes, which also provided the single most frequent clonotype in two of eight donors.

These reads were obtained on an Illumina HiSeq 1500. The raw public reads went through TCRdb reprocessing: fastp at Q25, MiXCR clone calling, in-frame beta chains kept. Identical CDR3 protein sequences are pooled into one entry, listed with their most common genes and DNA. This sample holds 900,000 to 950,000 distinct CDR3 sequences; roughly a third were observed only once. The biggest ten clones account for roughly an eighth of the sample. The CDR3 contains 14 residues, cysteine and phenylalanine counted. Of all the DNA, just the CDR3 is kept, 42 bases in frame from base 1. Based on the germline V gene, the CDR1 and CDR2 sequences are MGHRA and YSYEKL. Trimming removed 1 base from V and 14 bases from J, leaving 18 bases between the germline ends. This clonotype was seen a few times. Its antigen is not yet known. Nothing much larger sits one base from this clone, and base qualities are not available.

Sample treatment or condition, as interpreted from the label and publication: in vitro stimulation with specific CMV peptide epitopes to enrich CMV-specific T cells. This sequence originates from a human donor in good health (CMV status not recorded). Some clones in this sample may be carry-over from other donors' samples. The input for sequencing was cultured CD8+ T cells from PBMCs, taken from culture after CMV antigen stimulation. The chain couples TRBV4-1 to TRBJ2-1; a tentative D match to TRBD2 spans 7 bases. The CDR3 region has the sequence CASSQGGVGGLEFF. The DNA is as follows: TGCGCCAGCAGCCAAGGGGGAGTGGGGGGGCTGGAGTTCTTC.